What follows are 19 T cell receptor beta chains derived from one specimen sequenced in a study of T cell repertoires in cytomegalovirus infection. Their specific antigens are unknown. TCRdb recomputed calls from the reads with MiXCR, one row per CDR3 protein. The sample yields hundreds of thousands of distinct CDR3 sequences, 30% to 40% seen once. The starting material was cultured PBMCs, obtained from culture after CMV antigen stimulation. The receptor source for this set is a human donor in good health (CMV status not recorded). Some clones in this sample may be carry-over from other donors' samples.

CDR3 in DNA: TGTGCCTCGGAATCGAACACCGGGGAGCTGTTTTTT. Protein sequence: CASESNTGELFF. The chain uses TRBV24-1 and TRBJ2-2, with D uncertain. The CDR3 has 12 amino acids. Germline values: CDR1 KGHDR, CDR2 SFDVKD. Trimming shortened V by 12 bases and J by 0 bases, and 7 bases separated the two germline ends.

The sample holds a few counts of this clonotype. The genes are TRBV7-2 and TRBJ1-2; TRBD1 matches at 7 bases. This CDR3 is 17 amino acids long. CDR1 is SGHTA, CDR2 FQGNSA, per germline. V dropped 3 bases and J dropped 9; count of bases not matched to a gene: 19. CDR3 residues: CASSFGTVHPLGFSYTF. CDR3 coding DNA: TGTGCCAGCAGCTTCGGGACAGTTCACCCCTTGGGATTTAGCTACACCTTC.

The chain is built from TRBV12-5 and TRBJ2-3; D is unresolved. The ends were cut back, 5 bases at V and 9 bases at J, with 15 bases in the middle. This CDR3 is 13 amino acids long. Per germline, CDR1 LGHNT and CDR2 FRNRAP. DNA for the CDR3: TGTGCTAGTGGTCCACAACTGGCCGGGACGCAGTATTTT. Translation: CASGPQLAGTQYF.

This clonotype turned up a few times. The J gene is TRBJ1-1, the V gene TRBV7-2, with D unclear. Looked up from germline, CDR1 is SGHTA and CDR2 is FQGNSA. The CDR3 contains 15 residues. Between the trimmed V and J ends, which lost 5 bases and 1 base, there was a span of 14 bases. The CDR3 loop is CASSPDNLPNTEAFF. The CDR3 DNA follows: TGTGCCAGCAGCCCCGACAATTTACCGAACACTGAAGCTTTCTTT.

In this sample, this clonotype turned up a few times. The V gene is TRBV7-6, the J gene TRBJ2-3; no clear D gene. V was trimmed by 1 base and J by 6 bases, leaving 17 bases between them. CDR1 and CDR2 from the germline V gene are SGHVS and FNYEAQ. CDR3 length: 16 residues. The CDR3 nucleotides are TGTGCCAGCAGCTTAGAAGTCCACTTGTTGACGGATACGCAGTATTTT. Its protein product is CASSLEVHLLTDTQYF.

Turning to this clonotype: A much larger clone is a single base away; this may be a read error. The chain combines TRBV9 with TRBJ2-6, with a possible D match to TRBD1 (5 bases). Germline loops: CDR1 SGDLS, CDR2 YYNGEE. The CDR3 is 15 residues long. V was cut by 0 bases and J by 2 bases, with 6 bases left in between. CDR3 sequence reads: CASSVGGPGANVLTF. Here the CDR3 DNA reads TGTGCCAGCAGCGTAGGGGGCCCTGGGGCCAACGTCCTGACTTTC.

This clonotype was counted between two and nine times. The J gene is TRBJ2-2, the V gene TRBV12-3 or TRBV12-4; 8 nucleotides match TRBD1. This CDR3 is built from 15 residues. V shed 7 bases and J 1 base; nucleotides not matched to a gene: 5. CDR3 sequence reads: CASMVGQVNTGELFF. The CDR3 DNA sequence: TGTGCCAGCATGGTGGGACAGGTGAACACCGGGGAGCTGTTTTTT.

This chain links TRBV12-3 or TRBV12-4 with TRBJ1-1; no reliable D call. The CDR3 runs to 13 residues. V lost 5 bases and J lost 4, with 11 bases in between. The CDR3 sequence is CASSTPGRTEAFF. Written as DNA, the CDR3 is TGTGCCAGCAGTACCCCGGGCCGCACTGAAGCTTTCTTT.

Ten or more counts support this clonotype. V and J are TRBV12-3 or TRBV12-4 and TRBJ1-6; no clear D. This CDR3 region has 15 residues. V was clipped by 1 base and J by 8 bases, with 12 bases between them. The CDR3 loop reads CASSLGQDRYSPLHF. For the CDR3, the DNA is TGTGCCAGCAGTTTAGGGCAGGATCGGTATTCACCCCTCCACTTT.

This clonotype was seen ten or more times. The J gene is TRBJ1-2, the V gene TRBV4-1, with D unclear. Germline loops: CDR1 MGHRA, CDR2 YSYEKL. V lost 0 bases and J lost 3, with 8 bases in between. This CDR3 has 14 amino acids. CDR3 sequence reads: CASSQEDGYYGYTF. The CDR3 DNA is TGCGCCAGCAGCCAAGAGGACGGATACTATGGCTACACCTTC.

This chain links TRBV7-9 with TRBJ2-1; 9 nucleotides agree with TRBD2. The V gene's germline CDR1 is SEHNR and CDR2 FQNEAQ (reference sequence). The length of the CDR3 is 16 residues. The V segment lost 3 bases and the J segment 8 bases; nucleotides outside the gene matches: 11. This chain's CDR3 is CASSLGAASGTDEQFF. DNA of the CDR3: TGTGCCAGCAGCTTGGGGGCGGCTAGCGGGACAGATGAGCAGTTCTTC.

The chain couples TRBV7-4 to TRBJ2-2; TRBD2 matches at 8 bases. Germline V gene sequence: CDR1 SGHVT, CDR2 SQSDAQ. After removal of 5 bases from V and 4 bases from J, the junction contained 12 bases not matched to a gene. The CDR3 length is 17 residues. CDR3 residues: CASSLKRESRATGELFF. CDR3 nucleotide sequence: TGTGCCAGCAGCCTCAAGCGGGAGTCAAGAGCCACCGGGGAGCTGTTTTTT.

This rearrangement joins TRBV28 to TRBJ1-5, with D unclear. V lost 1 base to trimming and J lost 9 bases, with 13 bases between them. The CDR3 is 14 amino acids. Germline CDR1 reads MDHEN; CDR2 reads SYDVKM. The CDR3 region is CASSLLGTSRPQHF. The DNA of the CDR3 is TGTGCCAGCAGTTTATTAGGCACTTCGCGGCCCCAGCATTTT.

The V and J genes are TRBV6-5 and TRBJ2-4, with D perhaps matching TRBD2 (5 bases). The CDR3 loop spans 16 amino acids. Germline assignment: CDR1 MNHEY and CDR2 SVGAGI. Trimming shortened V by 0 bases and J by 1 base, and 10 bases separated the two germline ends. The CDR3 DNA is TGTGCCAGCAGTTACTCTAGCGAAGTTGCCAAAAACATTCAGTACTTC. It encodes CASSYSSEVAKNIQYF.

This clonotype was picked up a small number of times. This chain joins TRBV11-2 and TRBJ2-7; 10 bases line up with TRBD1. The ends lost 5 bases at V and 3 bases at J; junction bases unmatched: 4. This CDR3 has 14 residues. Germline V CDR1 and CDR2: SGHAT, FQNNGV. The CDR3 region is CASSPRTGGYEQYV. The CDR3 region has the DNA TGTGCCAGCAGCCCTAGGACAGGGGGCTACGAGCAGTACGTC.

This clonotype came up a few times. This chain joins TRBV6-1 and TRBJ2-4; D is perhaps TRBD2 (6 bases). V was cut by 3 bases and J by 1 base, with 10 bases left in between. The CDR3 has 15 amino acids. Germline values: CDR1 MNHNS, CDR2 SASEGT. The CDR3 protein is CASSDGGLAKNIQYF. The CDR3 nucleotides read TGTGCCAGCAGTGACGGGGGTTTGGCCAAAAACATTCAGTACTTC.

V gene TRBV10-3 combines with J gene TRBJ2-1, with a possible D match to TRBD2 (5 bases). Germline V gene lookup returns CDR1 ENHRY and CDR2 SYGVKD. The V and J ends lost 0 bases and 4 bases respectively, with 10 bases between them. CDR3 size: 15 residues. The CDR3 is CAISESKRGYNEQFF. In DNA form, the CDR3 reads TGTGCCATCAGTGAGTCTAAACGGGGATACAATGAGCAGTTCTTC.

A few counts support this clonotype. The gene calls are TRBV12-5 and TRBJ2-3; D is unresolved. Germline V gene lookup returns CDR1 LGHNT and CDR2 FRNRAP. This CDR3 is 12 amino acids long. Trimming removed 7 bases at V and 3 bases at J, with 8 bases between. CDR3 region: CASVGATDTQYF. CDR3 DNA sequence: TGTGCTAGTGTAGGAGCGACAGATACGCAGTATTTT.

The chain couples TRBV6-6 to TRBJ2-7, with TRBD2 identical over 14 bases. The CDR3 totals 15 residues. Germline assignment: CDR1 MNHNY and CDR2 SVGAGI (reference sequence). V trimming: 5 bases; J trimming: 7 bases; junction bases outside the gene matches: 7. CDR3 coding DNA: TGTGCCAGCAGTGGGCCGGGACTAGCGGGAGCGGAGCAGTACGTC. Amino acid sequence: CASSGPGLAGAEQYV.